This T cell receptor (beta chain) was observed in a study of response to subunit inactivated influenza vaccine. Study findings and constraints: There was a suggestion from the authors that each seasonal influenza vaccination recruits few new T cells.

TCRdb passed the RT-PCR reads through MiXCR, listing each CDR3 protein once. The sample lists under 200,000 distinct CDR3 sequences; more than 10% were seen once. This clonotype was detected a few times. Antigen: not known. The CDR3 is 14 amino acids. From germline, CDR1 is LGHNA and CDR2 YNFKEQ. V dropped 0 bases and J dropped 3 bases, with 9 bases sitting between them. The same sample was also used in a study of T cells expressing NK-cell markers. That work contributes: What made the TCR beta cDNA was 5'RACE template switching with UMIs. Beta-chain profiling covered CD3+CD56+NKG2C+, CD3+CD56+NKG2C- and CD3+CD56-NKG2C+ sorted subsets. The eight sequenced donors comprised seven who were HCMV-seropositive and one who was seronegative. Each of roughly 6 donors carried dominant NKG2C+ clonotypes accounting for about 1.0-8% of CD8+ T cells.

This chain joins TRBV4-2 and TRBJ2-7; D remains unclear. This specimen was CD8+ T cells sorted from PBMCs, taken roughly 12 days after vaccination. The sequence came from a man aged 50-59 years who received an inactivated influenza vaccine. DNA for the CDR3: TGTGCCAGCAGCCAAGATTTTGGCTACTACGAGCAGTACTTC. Translated: CASSQDFGYYEQYF.